The clone carrying this T cell receptor beta chain was observed a few times. Antigen unknown. Data came from immunoSEQ multiplex PCR; TCRdb stores just in-frame clones and leaves some out. The repertoire holds some 42,000 clones, 65% to 85% seen once, with 20% to 25% in the top ten. The entry originates in a study of OX40 agonist ivuxolimab in advanced cancers. Turning to the study itself: The dose-escalation group included hepatocellular carcinoma, melanoma, renal cell carcinoma and head and neck cancer.

Study outcomes and limitations: The study found that CD8+ T cells averaged more expanded clones than CD4+. The study observed clonal expansion of CD4+ and CD8+ blood T cells by week 6 at 0.1 to 3.0 mg/kg.

Per the germline V gene, CDR1 is LNHDA and CDR2 is SQIVND (reference sequence). The germline V and J ends were trimmed by 9 bases and 1 base, with 9 bases remaining between them. This CDR3 comprises 12 residues. The rearrangement uses TRBV19 and TRBJ1-1; D is uncertain. This clonotype was obtained from an adult with an advanced solid tumor such as melanoma, head and neck, liver or kidney cancer. Sequenced material: CD4+ or CD8+ T cells sorted from blood, taken in a trial of the OX40 agonist ivuxolimab. The CDR3, as DNA: TGTGCCAGCAGGTTGTGGAACACTGAAGCTTTCTTT. Translation gives CASRLWNTEAFF.